The 12 T cell receptor beta chains presented below share a single source sample, sequenced in a study of beta chain features in type 1 diabetes. Of the isolated RNA, all was reverse transcribed, and so the sequenced material was expressed TCRB transcripts. Only in-frame clones appear in the TCRdb table, and some are missing; sequencing was by immunoSEQ multiplex PCR. The data contain around 280,000 clones, under 8.5% of them singletons. The sequenced sample was central memory CD4+ T cells from blood. The receptors originated from a young woman in good health.

The chain carries TRBV14 and TRBJ2-3, with D possibly TRBD2 on 6 matching bases. Germline V gene sequence: CDR1 SGHDN, CDR2 FVKESK. CDR3 length equals 15 residues. The ends were cut back, 4 bases at V and 2 bases at J, with 13 bases in the middle. In DNA form, the CDR3 reads TGTGCCAGCAGCCGGTATAGCGGAACCACAGATACGCAGTATTTT. Translating gives CASSRYSGTTDTQYF.

The rearrangement links TRBV6-5 to TRBJ2-3, with a tentative D call TRBD1 (6 bases). The CDR3 is 14 residues long. Trimming stripped 5 bases from V and 5 bases from J, with 14 bases between. The germline V gene has CDR1 MNHEY and CDR2 SVGAGI. DNA for the CDR3: TGTGCCAGCAGTCCCGGACAGTATATAGATACGCAGTATTTT. This codes for CASSPGQYIDTQYF.

This chain uses TRBV5-4 with TRBJ1-2; 10 nucleotides agree with TRBD1. Germline CDR1 is SGHNT and CDR2 is YYREEE (reference sequence). V was clipped by 4 bases and J by 6 bases; unmatched bases: 6. The CDR3 has 14 residues. The chain's CDR3 is CASSGDRGLDGYTF. Here the CDR3 DNA reads TGTGCCAGCAGCGGGGACAGGGGATTAGATGGCTACACCTTC.

This clone was counted only a few times. J is TRBJ2-2 and V is TRBV5-4, with 13 bases identical to TRBD2. From germline, CDR1 is SGHNT and CDR2 YYREEE (reference sequence). The CDR3 runs 15 residues. V was clipped by 7 bases and J by 4 bases; unmatched bases: 4. CDR3 loop: CASRGTSGATGELFF. CDR3 bases: TGTGCCAGCCGGGGGACTAGCGGGGCCACCGGGGAGCTGTTTTTT.

This clone was counted between two and nine times. The CDR3 region has the DNA TGTGCCAGCAGCGGCCGGGACAGGGGGCACAATGAGCAGTTCTTC. It is translated as CASSGRDRGHNEQFF. J is TRBJ2-1 and V is TRBV9, with 12 bases matching TRBD1. This CDR3 region has 15 residues. The germline V gene has CDR1 SGDLS and CDR2 YYNGEE. V gave up 3 bases and J gave up 5 bases; unmatched junction bases: 3. Full variable domain (remainder filled in from reference TRBV9 and TRBJ2-1): DSGVTQTPKHLITATGQRVTLRCSPRSGDLSVYWYQQSLDQGLQFLIQYYNGEERAKGNILERFSAQQFPDLHSELNLSSLELGDSALYFCASSGRDRGHNEQFFGPGTRLTVL.

The chain recombines TRBV11-2 with TRBJ2-5; D not certain. CDR1 SGHAT and CDR2 FQNNGV come from the germline V gene. The CDR3 is 12 amino acids. Trimming took 1 base from V and 5 from J, leaving 5 bases between them. In DNA, the CDR3 is TGTGCCAGCAGCTTAGGTGTGGAGACCCAGTACTTC. It codes for CASSLGVETQYF.

CDR3 DNA: TGCAGCGTTTATGGGACAGGGGGCGCGGGGACTGAAGCTTTCTTT. Translating gives CSVYGTGGAGTEAFF. The chain uses TRBV29-1 and TRBJ1-1; the match to TRBD1 covers 12 bases. The germline CDR1 and CDR2 sequences are SQVTM and ANQGSEA. V gave up 5 bases and J gave up 5 bases; unmatched junction bases: 9. The CDR3 loop spans 15 amino acids.

This clone has just a few counts. The V gene is TRBV6-1, the J gene TRBJ1-1; D is undetermined. This CDR3 is built from 11 residues. Trimming took 10 bases from V and 3 from J, leaving 9 bases between them. CDR1 and CDR2 from the germline V gene are MNHNS and SASEGT. The CDR3 DNA reads as TGTGCCACCCTAGGGTACACTGAAGCTTTCTTT. This codes for CATLGYTEAFF.

This clone was recorded at least ten times. The chain links TRBV7-9 to TRBJ2-2; D possibly corresponds to TRBD2 (7 bases). The V end lost 2 bases, the J end lost 2 bases, and 9 bases lay between the germline ends. The CDR3 is 15 amino acids. Germline values: CDR1 SEHNR, CDR2 FQNEAQ (reference sequence). The CDR3 reads CASSLRGANTGELFF. The CDR3 DNA is TGTGCCAGCAGCTTACGGGGGGCCAACACCGGGGAGCTGTTTTTT. Using reference TRBV7-9 and TRBJ2-2 for the parts outside the CDR3, the full variable domain is DTGVSQNPRHKITKRGQNVTFRCDPISEHNRLYWYRQTLGQGPEFLTYFQNEAQLEKSRLLSDRFSAERPKGSFSTLEIQRTEQGDSAMYLCASSLRGANTGELFFGEGSRLTVL.

A few counts support this clone. The chain has TRBV4-3 and TRBJ2-4, with TRBD1 matching 10 bases. The CDR3 length is 16 residues. Germline lookup yields CDR1 LGHNA and CDR2 YSLEER. J gave up 4 bases and V 8 bases, and 11 bases lay outside the gene matches. In DNA form, the CDR3 reads TGCGCCAGCGGGACAGGGGTCACTCCTGATAAAAACATTCAGTACTTC. Translating it yields CASGTGVTPDKNIQYF.

This chain joins TRBV4-2 and TRBJ2-5, with 7 bases matching TRBD2. V was pared by 6 bases and J by 7 bases, with 8 bases of the junction left unmatched. CDR3 length: 13 residues. Germline lookup yields CDR1 LGHNA and CDR2 YNFKEQ. DNA of the CDR3: TGTGCCAGCAGGACGAGCGGGACGGGGACCCAGTACTTC. Translating gives CASRTSGTGTQYF.

This clone has only a few counts. The rearrangement links TRBV7-2 to TRBJ2-3; D perhaps matches TRBD1 (5 bases). The germline V gene has CDR1 SGHTA and CDR2 FQGNSA. The CDR3 extends over 16 amino acids. Trimming took off 1 base at V and 8 bases at J, with 19 bases between the two ends. CDR3 nucleotides: TGTGCCAGCAGCTTAGGGGGCGTGGCCACCTTAGGTACGCAGTATTTT. Protein sequence: CASSLGGVATLGTQYF.